This TCR beta chain comes out of a study of regulatory T cells in long-lasting Graves disease. V was cut by 4 bases and J by 9 bases, with 17 bases left in between. The germline gives CDR1 SGHRS, CDR2 YFSETQ. The CDR3 spans 14 residues. The authors built TCR beta libraries using iRepertoire HTBI primers and Arm-PCR of CDR3 regions. TCRdb itself ran the multiplex PCR reads through MiXCR, one entry per CDR3 protein. Seen here are approximately 470,000 distinct CDR3 sequences, around 16% observed once, and the top ten hold more than 10%. This clonotype was found many times. Time point meaning: newly diagnosed GD, antithyroid drugs for less than 3 months. Following extraction of RNA from PBMCs, that RNA was used to make the TCR library. This sample was also put to use in a study of T cells in Graves' hyperthyroidism and ophthalmopathy. That publication notes: A patient was excluded if there was uncontrolled infection, other autoimmune disease, pregnancy or lactation. First-round RT-PCR of the TCR CDR3 relied on the HTBI primer set.

The clonotype comes from a man aged 35-49 years with Graves disease. Specimen: peripheral blood mononuclear cells (PBMCs), collected at new diagnosis, from a patient treated with antithyroid drugs. This chain joins TRBV5-1 and TRBJ2-1; D not resolved. CDR3 loop: CASSGQDPTGEQFF. The CDR3 nucleotides read TGCGCCAGCAGCGGGCAGGATCCCACGGGTGAGCAGTTCTTC.